This TCR beta chain comes out of a study of shared clonotypes between healthy human individuals. Study-level points and caveats: Larger richness was generally estimated for naive than memory subsets. An anticipated effect of sequencing depth on clonotype sharing among donors was recognized.

With respect to this clone: Its antigen remains unknown.

The CDR3 totals 14 residues. Deletions cut 4 bases from V and 5 bases from J, with 15 bases between. Looked up from germline, CDR1 is SGHRS and CDR2 is YFSETQ. The test was conducted at deep level. Original data processing: ImmunoSEQ gave junction-only sequences without quality scores, so filtering differed. Only in-frame clones appear in the TCRdb table, and some are missing; sequencing was by immunoSEQ multiplex PCR. D and trimming were read from the DNA, whereas the V and J calls and clone size are those reported in that table. This table holds around 2.3 million clones, approximately 95% found once.

This chain uses TRBV5-1 with TRBJ2-5, with a weak D call TRBD1 (5 bases). The specimen was naive CD4+ T cells sorted from blood. Regarding subset: CD45RA+ positively selected. This receptor was taken from a man younger than 35 in good health. CDR3 residues: CASSVQAFQETQYF. CDR3 nucleotide sequence: TGCGCCAGCAGCGTACAGGCGTTTCAGGAGACCCAGTACTTC.